Shown below are 14 T cell receptor beta chains from a single sample sequenced in a study of control samples from healthy donors and cancer patients. Clones were read by immunoSEQ multiplex PCR, and TCRdb kept only the in-frame ones, dropping some. This table has about 45,000 clones, 65% to 80% appearing once. Sequenced input: formalin-fixed, paraffin-embedded tissue. The receptors originated from a male donor with melanoma.

For this clone: A much larger clone differs from this one at a single base, so this may be a read error. Distinct nucleotide sequences in the sample also encode this CDR3. V usage is TRBV6-4 and J usage is TRBJ1-5; a weak D match, TRBD1 (6 bases). The ends were cut back, 6 bases at V and 4 bases at J, with 16 bases in the middle. Germline assignment: CDR1 MRHNA and CDR2 SNTAGT. The CDR3 contains 15 residues. Here the CDR3 reads CASSKQGGGNQPQHF. The DNA of the CDR3 is TGTGCCAGCAGCAAACAGGGAGGAGGTAATCAGCCCCAGCATTTT.

The V and J genes are TRBV19 and TRBJ2-5; unclear D gene. V was clipped by 4 bases and J by 0 bases, with 3 bases between them. The CDR3 totals 12 residues. CDR1 is LNHDA, CDR2 SQIVND, per germline (reference sequence). The CDR3 region has the DNA TGTGCCAGTAGTACAAACCAAGAGACCCAGTACTTC. Its protein product is CASSTNQETQYF.

This clone was recorded once. This chain uses TRBV18 with TRBJ2-7; maybe TRBD2 (5 bases). Trimming stripped 3 bases from V and 3 bases from J, with 9 bases between. This CDR3 is 13 amino acids long. CDR1 and CDR2 (germline): KGHSH, LQKENI. CDR3 region: CASSPGVIYEQYF. The CDR3 DNA reads as TGTGCCAGCTCACCCGGGGTTATCTACGAGCAGTACTTC. The full variable domain, completed using reference TRBV18 and TRBJ2-7, is NAGVMQNPRHLVRRRGQEARLRCSPMKGHSHVYWYRQLPEEGLKFMVYLQKENIIDESGMPKERFSAEFPKEGPSILRIQQVVRGDSAAYFCASSPGVIYEQYFGPGTRLTVT.

The V call is TRBV2, the J call TRBJ2-3; D might be TRBD1 (6 bases). CDR3 length: 15 residues. CDR1 is SNHLY and CDR2 is FYNNEI in the germline V gene. V was pared by 6 bases and J by 0 bases, with 13 bases between. The CDR3 here is CASREGVPSTDTQYF. DNA for the CDR3: TGTGCCAGCAGAGAGGGGGTACCTAGCACAGATACGCAGTATTTT. The full variable domain, its missing parts supplied by reference TRBV2 and TRBJ2-3, is EPEVTQTPSHQVTQMGQEVILRCVPISNHLYFYWYRQILGQKVEFLVSFYNNEISEKSEIFDDQFSVERPDGSNFTLKIRSTKLEDSAMYFCASREGVPSTDTQYFGPGTRLTVL.

This clone was counted a few times. V and J are TRBV4-2 and TRBJ2-1, with 9 bases that match TRBD2. Trimming removed 1 base from V and 6 bases from J; junction bases left unmatched: 10. The CDR3 sequence is 17 residues long. In germline, CDR1 is LGHNA, CDR2 YNFKEQ. CDR3: CASSQAKAGGIINEQFF. CDR3 DNA sequence: TGTGCCAGCAGCCAAGCTAAGGCGGGAGGGATTATCAATGAGCAGTTCTTC.

As for this clone: Other DNA variants within this sample encode the same CDR3. This chain links TRBV7-9 with TRBJ2-7; D possibly corresponds to TRBD2 (5 bases). Trimming removed 9 bases from V and 11 bases from J, with 20 bases in between. This CDR3 is built from 12 residues. From germline, CDR1 is SEHNR and CDR2 FQNEAQ (reference sequence). The CDR3 bases are TGTGCCAGTAGCCGACCCGGGGTAGTTAAGTACTTC. It codes for CASSRPGVVKYF.

This clone is medium-sized within its sample. The CDR3 sequence is CATSELRAGHNEQFF. The CDR3 region has the DNA TGTGCCACCAGTGAACTTCGGGCGGGACACAATGAGCAGTTCTTC. The rearrangement links TRBV24-1 to TRBJ2-1, with D tentatively TRBD2 (6 bases). This CDR3 comprises 15 residues. Germline CDR1 is KGHDR and CDR2 is SFDVKD. V lost 4 bases and J lost 5, with 14 bases in between.

This clone has a handful of counts. The V gene is TRBV18, the J gene TRBJ2-7; the D call may be TRBD1 or TRBD2 (5 bases each). Germline CDR1 is KGHSH and CDR2 is LQKENI. The CDR3 sequence is 14 residues long. V lost 5 bases and J 3 bases, leaving 14 bases between the germline ends. CDR3 coding DNA: TGTGCCAGCTCAATGGGACGGAGCAGCTACGAGCAGTACTTC. Its translation is CASSMGRSSYEQYF.

V gene TRBV7-2 combines with J gene TRBJ1-2, with D possibly being TRBD1 (5 bases). Germline values: CDR1 SGHTA, CDR2 FQGNSA. The CDR3 spans 16 residues. The V and J ends lost 4 bases and 3 bases respectively, with 18 bases between them. CDR3 bases: TGTGCCAGCAGCTACCCCCGTAGGGGCCATGACTATGGCTACACCTTC. This translates into CASSYPRRGHDYGYTF.

This chain connects TRBV19 to TRBJ2-3; D gene ambiguous. Trimming removed 9 bases from V and 0 bases from J, with 13 bases in between. This CDR3 is built from 14 residues. CDR1 and CDR2 from the germline V gene are LNHDA and SQIVND (reference sequence). The CDR3 DNA reads TGTGCCAGCCAAAGCGACGCTAGCACAGATACGCAGTATTTT. This gives the protein CASQSDASTDTQYF.

V gene TRBV28 combines with J gene TRBJ1-2; no clear D gene. Germline V CDR1 and CDR2: MDHEN, SYDVKM. The CDR3 covers 14 residues. V was clipped by 2 bases and J by 4 bases, with 11 bases between them. As DNA, the CDR3 is TGTGCCAGCAGTTTAGGGCAACAGATCTATGGCTACACCTTC. This encodes CASSLGQQIYGYTF.

J is TRBJ1-1 and V is TRBV21-1. TRBV21-1 is a recognized pseudogene. The CDR3 extends over 16 amino acids. The CDR3 DNA reads as TGTGCCAGCAGCCCCCCCCCAGACAGGGAGGGCACTGAAGCTTTCTTT. This codes for CASSPPPDREGTEAFF.

This chain links TRBV27 with TRBJ2-7; D is possibly TRBD1 (6 bases). CDR1 is MNHEY and CDR2 is SMNVEV in the germline V gene (reference sequence). The length of the CDR3 is 15 residues. Deletions cut 6 bases from V and 7 bases from J, with 22 bases between. Here the CDR3 DNA reads TGTGCCAGCAGCCTCACCCCCAATAGGGGGTATGAGCAGTACTTC. It yields the protein CASSLTPNRGYEQYF.

The chain is built from TRBV2 and TRBJ2-3, with TRBD2 matching over 12 bases. The trim removed 3 bases at V and 1 base at J, leaving 8 bases unmatched. The CDR3 length is 18 residues. From germline, CDR1 is SNHLY and CDR2 FYNNEI. This CDR3 is CASSEASGRAGGTDTQYF. CDR3 DNA: TGTGCCAGCAGTGAGGCTAGCGGGAGGGCCGGGGGCACAGATACGCAGTATTTT.